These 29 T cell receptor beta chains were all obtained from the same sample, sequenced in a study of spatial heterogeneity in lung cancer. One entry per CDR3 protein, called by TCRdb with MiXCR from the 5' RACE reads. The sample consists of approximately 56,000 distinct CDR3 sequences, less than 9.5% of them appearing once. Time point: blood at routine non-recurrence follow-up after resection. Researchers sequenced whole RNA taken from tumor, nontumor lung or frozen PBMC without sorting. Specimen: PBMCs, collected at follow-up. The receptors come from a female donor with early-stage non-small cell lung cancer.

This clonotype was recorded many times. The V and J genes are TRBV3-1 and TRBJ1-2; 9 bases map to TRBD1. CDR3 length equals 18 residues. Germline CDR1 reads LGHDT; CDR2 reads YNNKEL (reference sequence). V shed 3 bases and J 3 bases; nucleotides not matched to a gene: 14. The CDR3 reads CASSQNHPRQGGYYGYTF. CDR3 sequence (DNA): TGTGCCAGCAGCCAGAATCACCCCCGACAGGGGGGCTACTATGGCTACACCTTC.

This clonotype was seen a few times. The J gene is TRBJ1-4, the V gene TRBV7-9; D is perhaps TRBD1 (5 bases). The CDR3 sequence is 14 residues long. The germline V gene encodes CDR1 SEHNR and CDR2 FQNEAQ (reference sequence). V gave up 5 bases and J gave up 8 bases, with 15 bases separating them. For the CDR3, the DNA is TGTGCCAGCAGCCCCCGGGGCCTAGGGGAAAAACTGTTTTTT. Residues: CASSPRGLGEKLFF.

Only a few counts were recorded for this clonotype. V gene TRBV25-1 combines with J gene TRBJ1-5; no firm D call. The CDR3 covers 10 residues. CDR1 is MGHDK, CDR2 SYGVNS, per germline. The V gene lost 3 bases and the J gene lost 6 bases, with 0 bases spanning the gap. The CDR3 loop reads CASSDQPQHF. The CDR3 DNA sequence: TGTGCCAGCAGTGATCAGCCCCAGCATTTT.

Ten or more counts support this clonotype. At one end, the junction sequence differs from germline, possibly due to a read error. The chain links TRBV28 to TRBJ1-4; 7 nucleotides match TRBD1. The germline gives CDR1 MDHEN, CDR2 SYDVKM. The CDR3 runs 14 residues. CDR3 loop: CASSLTGWNEKPFF. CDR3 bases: TGTGCCAGCAGTTTGACAGGGTGGAATGAAAAACCGTTTTTT.

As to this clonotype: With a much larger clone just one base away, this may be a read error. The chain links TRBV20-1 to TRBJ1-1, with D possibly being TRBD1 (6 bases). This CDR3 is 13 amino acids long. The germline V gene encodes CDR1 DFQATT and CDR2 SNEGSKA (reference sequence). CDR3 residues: CTRTAYLNTEAFF. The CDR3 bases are TGCACCCGGACAGCTTACCTGAACACTGAAGCTTTCTTT.

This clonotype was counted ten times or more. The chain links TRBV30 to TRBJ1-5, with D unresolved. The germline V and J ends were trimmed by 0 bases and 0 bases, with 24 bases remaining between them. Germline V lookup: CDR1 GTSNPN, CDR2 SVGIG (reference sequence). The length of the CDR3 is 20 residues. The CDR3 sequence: CAWSVRPSRQAPYSNQPQHF. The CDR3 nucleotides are TGTGCCTGGAGTGTACGCCCGTCTCGCCAAGCTCCCTATAGCAATCAGCCCCAGCATTTT.

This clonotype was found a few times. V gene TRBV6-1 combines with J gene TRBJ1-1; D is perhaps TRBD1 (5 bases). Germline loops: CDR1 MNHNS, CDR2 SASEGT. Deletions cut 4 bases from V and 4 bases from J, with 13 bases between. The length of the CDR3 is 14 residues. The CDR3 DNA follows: TGTGCCAGCAGTGGGCTAAAGGGGTCCACTGAAGCTTTCTTT. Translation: CASSGLKGSTEAFF.

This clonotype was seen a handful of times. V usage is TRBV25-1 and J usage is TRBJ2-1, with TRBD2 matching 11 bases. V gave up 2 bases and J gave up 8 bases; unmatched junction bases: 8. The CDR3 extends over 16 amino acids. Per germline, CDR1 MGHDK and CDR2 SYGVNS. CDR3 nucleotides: TGTGCCAGCAGTGAACCCGGGGTAGCGGGGGGGCATGAGCAGTTCTTC. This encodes CASSEPGVAGGHEQFF.

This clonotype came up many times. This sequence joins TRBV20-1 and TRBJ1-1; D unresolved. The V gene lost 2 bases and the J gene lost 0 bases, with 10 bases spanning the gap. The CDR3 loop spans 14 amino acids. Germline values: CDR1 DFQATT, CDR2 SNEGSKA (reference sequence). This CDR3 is CSARRQPMNTEAFF. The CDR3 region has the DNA TGCAGTGCTAGAAGGCAGCCGATGAACACTGAAGCTTTCTTT.

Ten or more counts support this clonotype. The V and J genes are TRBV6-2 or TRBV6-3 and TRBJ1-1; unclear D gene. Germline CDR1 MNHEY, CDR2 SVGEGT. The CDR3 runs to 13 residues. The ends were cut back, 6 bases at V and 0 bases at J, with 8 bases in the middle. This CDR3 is CASRNVLNTEAFF. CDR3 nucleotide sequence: TGTGCCAGCAGGAACGTTTTGAACACTGAAGCTTTCTTT.

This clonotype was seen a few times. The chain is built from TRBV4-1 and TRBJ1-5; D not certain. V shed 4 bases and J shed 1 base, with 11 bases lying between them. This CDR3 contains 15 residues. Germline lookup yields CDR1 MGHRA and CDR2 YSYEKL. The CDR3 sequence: CASSLGWESNQPQHF. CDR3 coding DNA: TGCGCCAGCAGCCTTGGTTGGGAGAGCAATCAGCCCCAGCATTTT.

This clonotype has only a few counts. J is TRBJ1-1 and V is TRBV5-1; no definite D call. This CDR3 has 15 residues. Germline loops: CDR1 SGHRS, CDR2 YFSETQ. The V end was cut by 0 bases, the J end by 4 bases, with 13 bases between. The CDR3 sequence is CASSLAVAWGTEAFF. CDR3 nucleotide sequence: TGCGCCAGCAGCTTGGCGGTGGCCTGGGGCACTGAAGCTTTCTTT.

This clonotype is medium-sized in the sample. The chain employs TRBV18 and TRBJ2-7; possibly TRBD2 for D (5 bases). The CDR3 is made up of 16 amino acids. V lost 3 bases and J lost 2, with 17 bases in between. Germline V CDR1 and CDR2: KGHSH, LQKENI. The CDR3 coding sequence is TGTGCCAGCTCACCGCTCGATGGACGGGATCCCTACGAGCAGTACTTC. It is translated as CASSPLDGRDPYEQYF.

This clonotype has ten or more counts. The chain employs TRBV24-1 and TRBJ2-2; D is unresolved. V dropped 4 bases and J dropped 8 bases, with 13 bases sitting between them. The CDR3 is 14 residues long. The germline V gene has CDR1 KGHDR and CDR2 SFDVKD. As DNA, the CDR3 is TGTGCCACCAGTGACCTCGGACCCGAAGGGGAGCTGTTTTTT. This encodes CATSDLGPEGELFF.

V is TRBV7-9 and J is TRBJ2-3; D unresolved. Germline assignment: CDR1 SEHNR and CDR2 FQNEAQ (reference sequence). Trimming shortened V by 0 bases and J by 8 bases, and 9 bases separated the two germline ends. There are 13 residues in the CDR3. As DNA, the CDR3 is TGTGCCAGCAGCTTAGCGGGATGGCGTACGCAGTATTTT. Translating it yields CASSLAGWRTQYF.

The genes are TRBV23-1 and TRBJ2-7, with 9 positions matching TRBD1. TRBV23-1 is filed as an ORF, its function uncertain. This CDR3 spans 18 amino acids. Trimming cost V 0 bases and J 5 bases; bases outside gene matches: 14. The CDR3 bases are TGCGCCAGCAGTCAATCCCCGCGACTAAAACAGGGGGCCCACGAGCAGTACTTC. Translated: CASSQSPRLKQGAHEQYF.

The CDR3 spells CASSQDRSGGYTGELFF. The CDR3 DNA reads TGCGCCAGCAGCCAAGATCGATCAGGGGGCTACACCGGGGAGCTGTTTTTT. This rearrangement joins TRBV4-3 to TRBJ2-2; 8 positions agree with TRBD1. This CDR3 spans 17 amino acids. The trim removed 0 bases at V and 3 bases at J, leaving 6 bases unmatched. The germline gives CDR1 LGHNA, CDR2 YSLEER.

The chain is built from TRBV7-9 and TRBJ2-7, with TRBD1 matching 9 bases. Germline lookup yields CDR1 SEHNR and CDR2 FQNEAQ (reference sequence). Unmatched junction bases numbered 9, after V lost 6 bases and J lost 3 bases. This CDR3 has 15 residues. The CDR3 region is CASSSRDRALYEQYF. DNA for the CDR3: TGTGCCAGCAGTTCCAGGGACAGGGCCCTCTACGAGCAGTACTTC.

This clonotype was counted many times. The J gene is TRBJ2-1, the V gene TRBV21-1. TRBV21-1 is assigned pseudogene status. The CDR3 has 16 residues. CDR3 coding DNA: TGTGCCAGCAGCAAATTGGCAGGAAAATCCTACAATGAGCAGTTCTTC. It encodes CASSKLAGKSYNEQFF.

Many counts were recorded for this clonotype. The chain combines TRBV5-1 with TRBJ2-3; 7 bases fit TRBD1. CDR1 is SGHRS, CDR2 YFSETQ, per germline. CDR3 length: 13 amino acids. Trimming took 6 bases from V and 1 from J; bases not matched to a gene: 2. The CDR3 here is CASTGQGTDTQYF. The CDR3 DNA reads TGCGCCAGCACCGGACAGGGCACAGATACGCAGTATTTT.

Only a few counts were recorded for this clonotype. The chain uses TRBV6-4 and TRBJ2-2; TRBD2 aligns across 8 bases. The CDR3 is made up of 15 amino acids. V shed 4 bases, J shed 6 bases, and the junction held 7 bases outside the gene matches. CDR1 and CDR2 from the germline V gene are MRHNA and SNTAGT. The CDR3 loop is CASSAAGVNAGELFF. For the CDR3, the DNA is TGTGCCAGCAGTGCAGCGGGGGTTAACGCCGGGGAGCTGTTTTTT.

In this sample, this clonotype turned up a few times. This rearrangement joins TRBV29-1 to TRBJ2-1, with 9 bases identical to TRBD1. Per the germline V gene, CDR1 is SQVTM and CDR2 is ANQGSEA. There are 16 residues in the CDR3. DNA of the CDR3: TGCAGTCATCCCTTCGGCGGGACAGGGTCCTACAATGAGCAGTTCTTC. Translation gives CSHPFGGTGSYNEQFF.

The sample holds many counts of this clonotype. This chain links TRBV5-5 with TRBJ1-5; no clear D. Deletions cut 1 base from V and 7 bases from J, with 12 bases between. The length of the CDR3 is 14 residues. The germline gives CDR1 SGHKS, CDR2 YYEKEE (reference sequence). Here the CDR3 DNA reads TGTGCCAGCAGCTTGCGGGAGAGCCACCAGCCCCAGCATTTT. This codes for CASSLRESHQPQHF.

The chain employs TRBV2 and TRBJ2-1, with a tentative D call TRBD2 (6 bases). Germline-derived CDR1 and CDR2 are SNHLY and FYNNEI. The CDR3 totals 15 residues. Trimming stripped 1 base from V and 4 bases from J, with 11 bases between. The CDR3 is CASSEGGEGYNEQFF. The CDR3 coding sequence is TGTGCCAGCAGTGAAGGGGGGGAAGGGTACAATGAGCAGTTCTTC.

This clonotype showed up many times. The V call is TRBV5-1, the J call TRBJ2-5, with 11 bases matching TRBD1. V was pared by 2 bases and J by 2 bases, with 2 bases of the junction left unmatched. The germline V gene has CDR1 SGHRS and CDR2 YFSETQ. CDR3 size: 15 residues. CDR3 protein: CASSFGDRGQETQYF. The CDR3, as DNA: TGCGCCAGCAGCTTTGGGGACAGGGGGCAAGAGACCCAGTACTTC.

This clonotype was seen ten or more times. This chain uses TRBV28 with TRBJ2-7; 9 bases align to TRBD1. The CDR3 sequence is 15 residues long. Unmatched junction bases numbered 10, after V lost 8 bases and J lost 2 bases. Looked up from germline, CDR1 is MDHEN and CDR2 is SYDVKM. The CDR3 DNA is TGTGCCAGCCTTTTGTCCGGGACAGGGACCTACGAGCAGTACTTC. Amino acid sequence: CASLLSGTGTYEQYF. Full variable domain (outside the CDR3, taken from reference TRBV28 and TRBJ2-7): DVKVTQSSRYLVKRTGEKVFLECVQDMDHENMFWYRQDPGLGLRLIYFSYDVKMKEKGDIPEGYSVSREKKERFSLILESASTNQTSMYLCASLLSGTGTYEQYFGPGTRLTVT.

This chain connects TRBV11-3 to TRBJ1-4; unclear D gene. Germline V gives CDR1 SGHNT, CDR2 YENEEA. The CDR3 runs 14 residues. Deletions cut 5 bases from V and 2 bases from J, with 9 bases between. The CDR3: CASSPDWTNEKLFF. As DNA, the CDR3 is TGTGCCAGCAGCCCCGACTGGACTAATGAAAAACTGTTTTTT.

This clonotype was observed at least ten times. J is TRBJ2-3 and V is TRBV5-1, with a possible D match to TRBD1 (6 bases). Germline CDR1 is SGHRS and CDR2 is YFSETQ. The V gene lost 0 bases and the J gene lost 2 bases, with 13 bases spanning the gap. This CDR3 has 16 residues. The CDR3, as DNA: TGCGCCAGCAGCTTGGCCAGGGGCCCCGTCACAGATACGCAGTATTTT. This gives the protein CASSLARGPVTDTQYF.

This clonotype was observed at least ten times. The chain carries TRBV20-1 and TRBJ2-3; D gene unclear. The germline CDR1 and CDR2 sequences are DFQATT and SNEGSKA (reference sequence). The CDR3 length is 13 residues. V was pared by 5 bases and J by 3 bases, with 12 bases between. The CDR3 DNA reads TGCAGTGCTCCGGGCCCCTGGACAGATACGCAGTATTTT. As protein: CSAPGPWTDTQYF.